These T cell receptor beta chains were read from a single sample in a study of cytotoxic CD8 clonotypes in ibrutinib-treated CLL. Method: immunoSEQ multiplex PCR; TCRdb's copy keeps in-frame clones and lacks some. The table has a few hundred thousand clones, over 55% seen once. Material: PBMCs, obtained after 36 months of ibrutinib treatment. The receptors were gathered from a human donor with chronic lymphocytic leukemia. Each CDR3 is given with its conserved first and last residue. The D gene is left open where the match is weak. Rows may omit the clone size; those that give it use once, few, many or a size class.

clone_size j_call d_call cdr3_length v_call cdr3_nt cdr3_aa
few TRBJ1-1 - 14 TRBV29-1 TGCAGCGCCCGACCCAGATCTAGAGAAACTGAAGCTTTCTTT CSARPRSRETEAFF
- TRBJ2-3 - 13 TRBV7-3 TGTGCCAGCAGCTTAACGTTTTACCATACGCAGTATTTT CASSLTFYHTQYF
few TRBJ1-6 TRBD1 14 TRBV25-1 TGTGCCAGCAGCCCGACAGGGATTTGGTCACCCCTCCACTTT CASSPTGIWSPLHF
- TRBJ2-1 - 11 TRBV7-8 TGTGCCAGCAGCAAACTGGGAGAGCAGTTCTTC CASSKLGEQFF
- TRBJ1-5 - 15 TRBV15 TGTGCCACCAGCACTTCCCGGGGGAGCAATCAGCCCCAGCATTTT CATSTSRGSNQPQHF
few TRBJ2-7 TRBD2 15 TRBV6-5 TGTGCCAGCAGTCACGCAGATAGCGGGAGATCCGAGCAGTACTTC CASSHADSGRSEQYF
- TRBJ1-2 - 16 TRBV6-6 TGTGCCAGCCGTGCTTCTCGGGGATTAGCTAACTATGGCTACACCTTC CASRASRGLANYGYTF
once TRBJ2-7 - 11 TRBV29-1 TGCAGCGTTGGAGAGACTTGGGGGCAGTACTTC CSVGETWGQYF
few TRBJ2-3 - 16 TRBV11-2 TGTGCCAGCACCCTTGTACGTTCCTGGGCTTGGGATACGCAGTATTTT CASTLVRSWAWDTQYF
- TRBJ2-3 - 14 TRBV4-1 TGCGCCAGCAGCCACGCTACAGGGTTAGATACGCAGTATTTT CASSHATGLDTQYF
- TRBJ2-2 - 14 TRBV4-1 TGCGCCAGCAGCCAAGTCGGTTCAGCTGGGGAGCTGTTTTTT CASSQVGSAGELFF
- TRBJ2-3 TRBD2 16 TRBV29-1 TGCAGCGTTGAAACACTAGCGGCAACCCTTACAGATACGCAGTATTTT CSVETLAATLTDTQYF
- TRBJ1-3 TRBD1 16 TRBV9 TGTGCCAGCAGCCAACGACAGGGCCTAACTGGAAACACCATATATTTT CASSQRQGLTGNTIYF
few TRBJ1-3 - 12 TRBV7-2 TGTGCCAGCAGCGATCCGGGAAACACCATATATTTT CASSDPGNTIYF
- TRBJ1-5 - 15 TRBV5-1 TGCGCCAGCAGCGAGAGGTGGGGGTTGGATCAGCCCCAGCATTTT CASSERWGLDQPQHF
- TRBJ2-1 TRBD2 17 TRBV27 TGTGCCAGCAGTTTACGGGGGACTAGCGGGAGAATAAATGAGCAGTTCTTC CASSLRGTSGRINEQFF
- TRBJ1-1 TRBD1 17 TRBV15 TGTGCCACCAGCAGAACCAACAGGGGGCTGCGGAGCACTGAAGCTTTCTTT CATSRTNRGLRSTEAFF
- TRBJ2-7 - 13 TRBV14 TGTGCCAGCAGCAGGGGACTTTTCTACGAGCAGTACTTC CASSRGLFYEQYF
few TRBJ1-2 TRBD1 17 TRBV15 TGTGCCACCAGCAGAGATCCCAGGGTCAGGGGGAACTATGGCTACACCTTC CATSRDPRVRGNYGYTF
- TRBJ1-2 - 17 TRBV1 TGCACCAGCAGCCATACAGGCGAGGGGGCTGGAGGCTATGGCTACACCTTC CTSSHTGEGAGGYGYTF
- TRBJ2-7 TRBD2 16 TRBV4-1 TGCGCCAGCAGCCCCCACGGACTAGCGGGGGGGCGTGAGCAGTACTTC CASSPHGLAGGREQYF
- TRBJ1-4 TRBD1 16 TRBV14 TGTGCCAGCAGCCAAGGGGGGACAGGGCACCGCGAAAAACTGTTTTTT CASSQGGTGHREKLFF
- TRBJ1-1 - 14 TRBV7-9 TGTGCCAGCAGCTTCTCCGGGGCGGGCATCGGGGCTTTCTTT CASSFSGAGIGAFF
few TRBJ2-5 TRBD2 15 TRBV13 TGTGCCAGCAGCCGCCGGACTAGCGGCCAAGAGACCCAGTACTTC CASSRRTSGQETQYF
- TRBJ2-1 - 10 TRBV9 TGTGCCAGCAGCGGGACGGAGCAGTTCTTC CASSGTEQFF
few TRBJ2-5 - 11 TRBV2 TGTGCCAGCAGTGAGGGGTTAACCCAGTACTTC CASSEGLTQYF
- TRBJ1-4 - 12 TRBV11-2 TGTGCCAGCAGCTTGCCCCTTGAAAAACTGTTTTTT CASSLPLEKLFF
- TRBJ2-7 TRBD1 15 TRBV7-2 TGTGCCAGCAGCCCATCGACAGGGAAGTCCTACGAGCAGTACTTC CASSPSTGKSYEQYF
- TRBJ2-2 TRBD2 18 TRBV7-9 TGTGCCAGCGTCGAGAGGGTAGCGGGAGGCGTGAACACCGGGGAGCTGTTTTTT CASVERVAGGVNTGELFF
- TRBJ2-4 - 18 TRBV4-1 TGCGCCAGCAGCCAAGAGCGAACAGGTTCACTAGCCAAAAACATTCAGTACTTC CASSQERTGSLAKNIQYF
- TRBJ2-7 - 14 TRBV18 TGTGCCAGCTCACCACTGGGCTCCAGCTACGAGCAGTACTTC CASSPLGSSYEQYF
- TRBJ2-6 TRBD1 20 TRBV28 TGTGCCAGCGCTCACAGTTTGGACAGGGGGCCCGTTTTTGGGGCCAACGTCCTGACTTTC CASAHSLDRGPVFGANVLTF
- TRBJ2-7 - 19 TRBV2 TGTGCCAGCAGTGAAAAGGTTCGGGGTAGGCAGCCTCTCTCCTACGAGCAGTACTTC CASSEKVRGRQPLSYEQYF
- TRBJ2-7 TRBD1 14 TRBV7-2 TGTGCCAGCAGCTCCGGGACAGGGGCCTACGAGCAGTACTTC CASSSGTGAYEQYF
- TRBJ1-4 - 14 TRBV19 TGTGCCAGTAGTATAGAGGGTGCCGATGAAAAACTGTTTTTT CASSIEGADEKLFF
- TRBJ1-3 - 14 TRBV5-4 TGTGCCAGCAGCTACCTTGGCTCTGGAAACACCATATATTTT CASSYLGSGNTIYF
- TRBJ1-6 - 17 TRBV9 TGTGCCAGCAGCGTAGACAGGCTGGGCTCACCGGATTCACCCCTCCACTTT CASSVDRLGSPDSPLHF
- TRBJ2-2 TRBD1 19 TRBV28 TGTGCCAGCAGATTAAGTACACCGGGACAGGGGTTTGTTACCGGGGAGCTGTTTTTT CASRLSTPGQGFVTGELFF
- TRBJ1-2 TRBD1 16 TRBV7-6 TGTGCCAGCAGCTTATCCGGGACAGGTACTAACTATGGCTACACCTTC CASSLSGTGTNYGYTF
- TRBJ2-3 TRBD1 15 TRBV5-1 TGCGCCAGCAGGGCCCGGGACAGGAGGACAGATACGCAGTATTTT CASRARDRRTDTQYF
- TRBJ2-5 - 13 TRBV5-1 TGCGCCAGCAGCTTGTTCCCCGAAGAGACCCAGTACTTC CASSLFPEETQYF
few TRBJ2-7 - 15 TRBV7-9 TGTGCCAGCAGCCACGGTATGGCGCAAAAGAACGAGCAGTACTTC CASSHGMAQKNEQYF
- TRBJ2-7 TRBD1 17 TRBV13 TGTGCCAGCAGCCTAAACAGGGGGCGCGGCGGAATCTACCAGCAGTACTTC CASSLNRGRGGIYQQYF
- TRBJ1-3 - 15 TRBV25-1 TGTGCCAGCACCCCTATAGGCGGCTCTGGAAACACCATATATTTT CASTPIGGSGNTIYF
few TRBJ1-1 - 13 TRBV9 TGTGCCAGCAGCGTAGACTTGAACACTGAAGCTTTCTTT CASSVDLNTEAFF
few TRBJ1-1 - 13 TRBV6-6 TGTGCCAGCAGGCTAACATCGAACACTGAAGCTTTCTTT CASRLTSNTEAFF